What follows describes a single TCR beta chain. Its antigen is currently unknown. This specimen belongs to a study of T cells expressing NK-cell markers. For the study at large: Of eight sequenced donors, seven were HCMV-seropositive and one HCMV-seronegative.

Germline values: CDR1 MNHNS, CDR2 SASEGT. This CDR3 spans 14 amino acids. Study outcomes and limitations: In a handful of donors, dominant CD3+CD56+NKG2C+ clonotypes ranked among the top 10 CD8+ clonotypes.

TCRdb re-called the 5' RACE reads; one entry per CDR3 protein, DNA not given. The clone table shows 130,000 to 150,000 distinct CDR3 sequences, with the ten largest holding 9.5% to 15%. This chain uses TRBV6-1 with TRBJ2-1; TCRdb picks TRBD1, but there is no DNA to check that call. Sequenced sample: blood T cells: a sorted CD56 or NKG2C T cell subset, CD4+ or CD8+ T cells, or bulk PBMC T cells (not recorded which). The clonotype was recovered from a man aged 18 to 35 in good health. The CDR3 spells CASSGAGYVSEQFF.